These T cell receptor beta chains were read from a single sample in a study of blood T cell repertoires in COVID-19. Assay used: immunoSEQ multiplex PCR; TCRdb lists only in-frame clones, some missing. The data show some 150,000 clones, less than 90% seen once. Sequencing input: peripheral blood. The receptor set was obtained from a human donor in a cohort sampled during active COVID-19. CDR3s include the opening cysteine and the closing phenylalanine or tryptophan. The D gene is left open where the match is weak. Clone size is not always given. Where it is, it says once, few, many or a class for expanded clones.

clone_size: -
v_call: TRBV7-6
j_call: TRBJ2-7
d_call: TRBD1
cdr3_nt: TGTGCCAGCAGCTCCCCGGGACAGGCCTACGAGCAGTACTTC
cdr3_aa: CASSSPGQAYEQYF

clone_size: -
v_call: TRBV6-5
j_call: TRBJ1-1
d_call: -
cdr3_nt: TGTGCCAGCAGCCAGACAGGTTTCACTGAAGCTTTCTTT
cdr3_aa: CASSQTGFTEAFF

clone_size: -
v_call: TRBV10-2
j_call: TRBJ1-3
d_call: -
cdr3_nt: TGCGCCAGCAGTCAGGGAACGGGAAACACCATATATTTT
cdr3_aa: CASSQGTGNTIYF

clone_size: -
v_call: TRBV29-1
j_call: TRBJ1-1
d_call: -
cdr3_nt: TGCAGCGTTGCTTCTAAGTTGAACACTGAAGCTTTCTTT
cdr3_aa: CSVASKLNTEAFF

clone_size: -
v_call: TRBV4-1
j_call: TRBJ1-1
d_call: TRBD1
cdr3_nt: TGCGCCAGCAGCCAGCCGGGACAGGGACCGAACACTGAAGCTTTCTTT
cdr3_aa: CASSQPGQGPNTEAFF

clone_size: -
v_call: TRBV28
j_call: TRBJ1-1
d_call: -
cdr3_nt: TGTGCCAGCAGTTGGACTGCGACCTTGAACACTGAAGCTTTCTTT
cdr3_aa: CASSWTATLNTEAFF

clone_size: -
v_call: TRBV2
j_call: TRBJ1-2
d_call: -
cdr3_nt: TGTGCCAGCAGTTTTAAGGGGGGGACCGGCTACACCTTC
cdr3_aa: CASSFKGGTGYTF

clone_size: -
v_call: TRBV27
j_call: TRBJ2-7
d_call: TRBD1
cdr3_nt: TGTGCCATCAAGGGGCAGGGGGTTTCCTACGAGCAGTACTTC
cdr3_aa: CAIKGQGVSYEQYF

clone_size: -
v_call: TRBV5-1
j_call: TRBJ2-5
d_call: TRBD1
cdr3_nt: TGCGCCAGCAGCTTAGGACAGGGGCCGGAGACCCAGTACTTC
cdr3_aa: CASSLGQGPETQYF

clone_size: -
v_call: TRBV27
j_call: TRBJ1-2
d_call: -
cdr3_nt: TGTGCCAGCAGTACAACAGGATTAGCTAACTATGGCTACACCTTC
cdr3_aa: CASSTTGLANYGYTF

clone_size: few
v_call: TRBV7-9
j_call: TRBJ2-1
d_call: -
cdr3_nt: TGTGCCAGCAGCTTAGGAGGGTTACCAATTTCCAATGAGCAGTTCTTC
cdr3_aa: CASSLGGLPISNEQFF

clone_size: -
v_call: TRBV19
j_call: TRBJ1-5
d_call: -
cdr3_nt: TGTGCCAGTGCGACGGAGAGGAGCAATCAGCCCCAGCATTTT
cdr3_aa: CASATERSNQPQHF

clone_size: -
v_call: TRBV6-5
j_call: TRBJ1-3
d_call: TRBD1
cdr3_nt: TGTGCCATCCGAAGGGGGCCCGGAAACACCATATATTTT
cdr3_aa: CAIRRGPGNTIYF

clone_size: -
v_call: TRBV4-1
j_call: TRBJ2-7
d_call: TRBD1
cdr3_nt: TGCGCCAGCAGCCACCCCCGGGACAGGCCCTACGAGCAGTACTTC
cdr3_aa: CASSHPRDRPYEQYF

clone_size: -
v_call: TRBV15
j_call: TRBJ1-2
d_call: TRBD1
cdr3_nt: TGTGCCACCAGCCTACAGGGGCTTGGCTACACCTTC
cdr3_aa: CATSLQGLGYTF

clone_size: -
v_call: TRBV5-5
j_call: TRBJ1-5
d_call: -
cdr3_nt: TGTGCCAGCAGCCTCCGGGAGAACAATCAGCCCCAGCATTTT
cdr3_aa: CASSLRENNQPQHF

clone_size: -
v_call: TRBV7-2
j_call: TRBJ1-1
d_call: TRBD1
cdr3_nt: TGTGCCAGCAGCTTAGAAGGTTCAGGGGGCACTGAAGCTTTCTTT
cdr3_aa: CASSLEGSGGTEAFF

clone_size: -
v_call: TRBV19
j_call: TRBJ1-5
d_call: TRBD1
cdr3_nt: TGTGCCAGTAGTCCGGGACAGATCAATCAGCCCCAGCATTTT
cdr3_aa: CASSPGQINQPQHF

clone_size: once
v_call: TRBV3-1/TRBV3-2
j_call: TRBJ2-4
d_call: TRBD2
cdr3_nt: TGTGCCAGCAGCCCTGACGGGGGGAACATTCAGTACTTC
cdr3_aa: CASSPDGGNIQYF

clone_size: -
v_call: TRBV30
j_call: TRBJ2-1
d_call: -
cdr3_nt: TGTGCCTGGGGACGTCCTGGGGGCGGTGAGCAGTTCTTC
cdr3_aa: CAWGRPGGGEQFF

clone_size: once
v_call: TRBV7-2
j_call: TRBJ2-7
d_call: -
cdr3_nt: TGTGCCAGCAGCTTAGAGTTCGGCTACGAGCAGTACTTC
cdr3_aa: CASSLEFGYEQYF

clone_size: -
v_call: TRBV11-1
j_call: TRBJ2-5
d_call: -
cdr3_nt: TGTGCCAGCAGCCTCAACGGTGGAGAGACCCAGTACTTC
cdr3_aa: CASSLNGGETQYF

clone_size: -
v_call: TRBV4-1
j_call: TRBJ2-1
d_call: -
cdr3_nt: TGCGCCAGCAGCCAATGGGAGAGGGGGGGCGCGGCTGAGCAGTTCTTC
cdr3_aa: CASSQWERGGAAEQFF

clone_size: -
v_call: TRBV28
j_call: TRBJ2-1
d_call: -
cdr3_nt: TGTGCCAGCCCACCGGGCAGGGCGTACAATGAGCAGTTCTTC
cdr3_aa: CASPPGRAYNEQFF

clone_size: -
v_call: TRBV6-5
j_call: TRBJ1-2
d_call: -
cdr3_nt: TGTGCCAGCAGTTCAAGACAGTCCGAAATCTATGGCTACACCTTC
cdr3_aa: CASSSRQSEIYGYTF

clone_size: -
v_call: TRBV19
j_call: TRBJ2-7
d_call: TRBD1
cdr3_nt: TGTGCCAGTAGTCCCGACAGGGGGTCCTACGAGCAGTACTTC
cdr3_aa: CASSPDRGSYEQYF

clone_size: -
v_call: TRBV3-1/TRBV3-2
j_call: TRBJ1-2
d_call: TRBD1
cdr3_nt: TGTGCCAGCAGCCAAGTGACAGGGGGGCATGGCTACACCTTC
cdr3_aa: CASSQVTGGHGYTF

clone_size: -
v_call: TRBV5-6
j_call: TRBJ2-3
d_call: -
cdr3_nt: TGTGCCAGCAGCTTGATGGAGGGCACAGATACGCAGTATTTT
cdr3_aa: CASSLMEGTDTQYF

clone_size: -
v_call: TRBV21-1
j_call: TRBJ1-5
d_call: -
cdr3_nt: TGTGCCAGGACCAGGGCTGGGAACGATCAGCCCCAGCATTTT
cdr3_aa: CARTRAGNDQPQHF

clone_size: -
v_call: TRBV4-2
j_call: TRBJ2-5
d_call: -
cdr3_nt: TGTGCCAGCAGCCAAGATCTGAGCGGCGGTGGAGAGACCCAGTACTTC
cdr3_aa: CASSQDLSGGGETQYF

clone_size: -
v_call: TRBV12-5
j_call: TRBJ2-3
d_call: TRBD2
cdr3_nt: TGTGCTAGTGGTTTGGGGACGCTAGCGGGGGGTGTTGATACGCAGTATTTT
cdr3_aa: CASGLGTLAGGVDTQYF

clone_size: -
v_call: TRBV12-3/TRBV12-4
j_call: TRBJ2-5
d_call: -
cdr3_nt: TGTGCCAGCGCCAATCGGGGAAGAGAGACCCAGTACTTC
cdr3_aa: CASANRGRETQYF

clone_size: once
v_call: TRBV27
j_call: TRBJ1-1
d_call: -
cdr3_nt: TGTGCCAGCAGTTTGCGGTTCGGACAGACGAACACTGAAGCTTTCTTT
cdr3_aa: CASSLRFGQTNTEAFF

clone_size: -
v_call: TRBV4-3
j_call: TRBJ2-7
d_call: TRBD2
cdr3_nt: TGCGCCAGCAGCCAAGGAACTAGCGGGGCCTACGAGCAGTACTTC
cdr3_aa: CASSQGTSGAYEQYF